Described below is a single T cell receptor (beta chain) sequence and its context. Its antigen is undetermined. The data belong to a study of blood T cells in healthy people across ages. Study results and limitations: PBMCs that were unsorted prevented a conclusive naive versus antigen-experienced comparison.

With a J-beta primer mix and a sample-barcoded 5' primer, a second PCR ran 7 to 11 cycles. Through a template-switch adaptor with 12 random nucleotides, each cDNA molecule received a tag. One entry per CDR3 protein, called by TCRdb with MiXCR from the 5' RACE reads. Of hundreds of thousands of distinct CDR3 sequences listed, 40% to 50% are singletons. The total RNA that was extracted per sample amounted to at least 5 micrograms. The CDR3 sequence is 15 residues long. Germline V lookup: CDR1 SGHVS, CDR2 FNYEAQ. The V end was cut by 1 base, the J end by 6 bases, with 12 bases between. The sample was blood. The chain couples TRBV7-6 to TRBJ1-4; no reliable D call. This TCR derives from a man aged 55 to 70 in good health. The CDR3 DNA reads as TGTGCCAGCAGCTTAGAGCCGAGTCGTTATGAAAAACTGTTTTTT. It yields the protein CASSLEPSRYEKLFF.